This T cell receptor (beta chain) was documented in a study of blood T cell repertoires in COVID-19. Study context: COVID-19 samples from acute and convalescent phases originated in the United States, Italy and Spain. Sources were T cells, B-cell-depleted T cells, or PBMCs; the material itself was cDNA or gDNA.

Methods used by the authors: How many nucleated cells were present was estimated from reference gene primer amplification. Produced via immunoSEQ multiplex PCR; TCRdb's table is partial and in-frame only. D and trimming were read from the DNA, whereas the V and J calls and clone size are those reported in that table. The sample holds over 200,000 clones, 80% to 90% seen once. The CDR3 has 16 amino acids. Germline CDR1 SEHNR, CDR2 FQNEAQ (reference sequence). V was cut by 4 bases and J by 5 bases, with 20 bases left in between. The receptor's source is a man in his forties with active or convalescent COVID-19. Sequenced sample: peripheral blood. This rearrangement joins TRBV7-9 to TRBJ2-5; D perhaps matches TRBD2 (6 bases). In nucleotides, the CDR3 is TGTGCCAGCAGCTCTGGGGGGAGAGGACTCGAGGAGACCCAGTACTTC. Translating it yields CASSSGGRGLEETQYF.